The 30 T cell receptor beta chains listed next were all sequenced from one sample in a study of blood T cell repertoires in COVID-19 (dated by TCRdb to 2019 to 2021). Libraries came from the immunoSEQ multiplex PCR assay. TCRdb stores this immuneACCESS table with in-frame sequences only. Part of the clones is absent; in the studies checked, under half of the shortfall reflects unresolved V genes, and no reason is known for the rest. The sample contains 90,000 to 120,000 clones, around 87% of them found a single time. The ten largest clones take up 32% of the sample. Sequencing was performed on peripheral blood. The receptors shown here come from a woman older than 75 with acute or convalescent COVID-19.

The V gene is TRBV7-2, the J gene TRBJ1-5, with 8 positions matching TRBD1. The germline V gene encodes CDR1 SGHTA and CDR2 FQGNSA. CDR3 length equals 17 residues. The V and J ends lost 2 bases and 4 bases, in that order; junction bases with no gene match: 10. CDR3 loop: CASSLWDYRGGNQPQHF. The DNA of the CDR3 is TGTGCCAGCAGCTTATGGGACTACAGGGGGGGGAATCAGCCCCAGCATTTT. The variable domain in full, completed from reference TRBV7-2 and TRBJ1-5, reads GAGVSQSPSNKVTEKGKDVELRCDPISGHTALYWYRQSLGQGLEFLIYFQGNSAPDKSGLPSDRFSAERTGGSVSTLTIQRTQQEDSAVYLCASSLWDYRGGNQPQHFGDGTRLSIL.

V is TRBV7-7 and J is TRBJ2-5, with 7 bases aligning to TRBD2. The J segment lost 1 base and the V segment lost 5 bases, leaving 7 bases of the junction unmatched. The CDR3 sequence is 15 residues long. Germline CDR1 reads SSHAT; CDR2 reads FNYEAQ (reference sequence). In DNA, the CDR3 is TGTGCCAGCAGCACACACGGGGGGTCCCAAGAGACCCAGTACTTC. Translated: CASSTHGGSQETQYF.

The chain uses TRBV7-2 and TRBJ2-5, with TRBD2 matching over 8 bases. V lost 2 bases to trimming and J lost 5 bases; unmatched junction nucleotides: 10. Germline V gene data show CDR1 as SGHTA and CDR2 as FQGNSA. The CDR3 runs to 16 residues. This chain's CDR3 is CASSLWGSGTGETQYF. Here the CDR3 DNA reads TGTGCCAGCAGCTTATGGGGTAGCGGGACTGGGGAGACCCAGTACTTC.

CDR3 in amino acids: CASSLQTGTGELFF. The CDR3 nucleotides are TGCGCCAGCAGCTTGCAAACGGGGACCGGGGAGCTGTTTTTT. The rearrangement uses TRBV5-1 and TRBJ2-2; D possibly corresponds to TRBD2 (5 bases). Germline loops: CDR1 SGHRS, CDR2 YFSETQ. Trimming removed 1 base at V and 5 bases at J, with 9 bases between. The CDR3 totals 14 residues.

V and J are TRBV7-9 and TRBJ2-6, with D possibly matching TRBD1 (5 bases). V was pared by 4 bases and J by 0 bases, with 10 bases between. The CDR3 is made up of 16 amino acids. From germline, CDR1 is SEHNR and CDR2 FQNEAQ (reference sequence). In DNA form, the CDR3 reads TGTGCCAGCAGCTCCGACAGACGCTCTGGGGCCAACGTCCTGACTTTC. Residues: CASSSDRRSGANVLTF.

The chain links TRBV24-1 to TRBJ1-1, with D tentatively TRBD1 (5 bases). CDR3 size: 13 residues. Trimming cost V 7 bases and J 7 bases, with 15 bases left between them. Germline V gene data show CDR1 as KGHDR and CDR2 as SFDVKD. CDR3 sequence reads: CATRDGGVGEAFF. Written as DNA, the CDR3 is TGTGCCACCAGGGACGGGGGGGTTGGTGAAGCTTTCTTT.

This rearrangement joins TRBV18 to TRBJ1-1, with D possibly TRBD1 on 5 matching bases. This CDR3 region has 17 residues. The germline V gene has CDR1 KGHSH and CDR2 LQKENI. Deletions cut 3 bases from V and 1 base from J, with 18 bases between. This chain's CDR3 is CASSPNGQGLGNTEAFF. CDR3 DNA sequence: TGTGCCAGCTCACCTAACGGGCAGGGACTAGGGAACACTGAAGCTTTCTTT.

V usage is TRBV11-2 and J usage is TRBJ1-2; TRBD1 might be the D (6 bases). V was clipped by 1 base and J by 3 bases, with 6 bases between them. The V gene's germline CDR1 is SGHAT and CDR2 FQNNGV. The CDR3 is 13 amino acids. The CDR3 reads CASSLAGDYGYTF. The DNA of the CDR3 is TGTGCCAGCAGCTTAGCAGGGGACTATGGCTACACCTTC.

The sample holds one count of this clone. The CDR3 nucleotides read TGTGCCAGCAGTTACCAGGGGAACTATGGCTACACCTTC. Amino acid sequence: CASSYQGNYGYTF. The chain carries TRBV6-2 or TRBV6-3 and TRBJ1-2; the D gene is possibly TRBD1 (6 bases). V was shortened by 2 bases and J by 2 bases, with 6 bases between the two germline ends. This CDR3 comprises 13 residues. Germline V lookup: CDR1 MNHEY, CDR2 SVGEGT.

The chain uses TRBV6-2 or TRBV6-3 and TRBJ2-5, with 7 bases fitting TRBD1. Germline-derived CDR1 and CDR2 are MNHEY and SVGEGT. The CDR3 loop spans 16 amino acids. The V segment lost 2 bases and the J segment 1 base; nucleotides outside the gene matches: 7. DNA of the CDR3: TGTGCCAGCAGTTACGTCAGGGGGACCCCCCAAGAGACCCAGTACTTC. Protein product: CASSYVRGTPQETQYF.

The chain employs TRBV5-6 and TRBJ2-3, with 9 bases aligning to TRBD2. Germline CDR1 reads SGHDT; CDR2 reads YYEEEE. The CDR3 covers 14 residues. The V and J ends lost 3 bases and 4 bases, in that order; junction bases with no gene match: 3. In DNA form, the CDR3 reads TGTGCCAGCAGCTGGACTAGCGAAGCAGATACGCAGTATTTT. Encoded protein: CASSWTSEADTQYF.

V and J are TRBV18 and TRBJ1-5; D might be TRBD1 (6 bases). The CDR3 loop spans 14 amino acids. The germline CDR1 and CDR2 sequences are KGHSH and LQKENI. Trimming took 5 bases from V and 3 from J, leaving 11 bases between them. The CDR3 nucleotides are TGTGCCAGCTCAACGACAGGCGCCAATCAGCCCCAGCATTTT. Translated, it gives CASSTTGANQPQHF.

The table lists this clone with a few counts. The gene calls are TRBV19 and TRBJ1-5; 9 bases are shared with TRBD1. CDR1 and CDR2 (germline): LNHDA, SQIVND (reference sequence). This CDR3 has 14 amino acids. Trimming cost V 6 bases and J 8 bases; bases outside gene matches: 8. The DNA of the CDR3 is TGTGCCAGTAGAGGGACAGGGTGGGGGGAGCCCCAGCATTTT. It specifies CASRGTGWGEPQHF.

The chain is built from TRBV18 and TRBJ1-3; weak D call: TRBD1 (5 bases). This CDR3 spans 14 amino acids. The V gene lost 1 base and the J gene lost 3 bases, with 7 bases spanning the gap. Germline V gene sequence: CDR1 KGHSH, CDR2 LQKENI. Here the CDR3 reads CASSPLRVGNTIYF. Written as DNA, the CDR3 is TGTGCCAGCTCACCACTCAGGGTTGGAAACACCATATATTTT.

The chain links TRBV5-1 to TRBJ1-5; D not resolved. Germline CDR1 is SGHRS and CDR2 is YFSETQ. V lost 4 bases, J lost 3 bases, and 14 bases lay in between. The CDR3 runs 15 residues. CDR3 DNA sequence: TGCGCCAGCAGCCTGCTTGGCTTACACAATCAGCCCCAGCATTTT. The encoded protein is CASSLLGLHNQPQHF. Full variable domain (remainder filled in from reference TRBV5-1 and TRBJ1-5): KAGVTQTPRYLIKTRGQQVTLSCSPISGHRSVSWYQQTPGQGLQFLFEYFSETQRNKGNFPGRFSGRQFSNSRSEMNVSTLELGDSALYLCASSLLGLHNQPQHFGDGTRLSIL.

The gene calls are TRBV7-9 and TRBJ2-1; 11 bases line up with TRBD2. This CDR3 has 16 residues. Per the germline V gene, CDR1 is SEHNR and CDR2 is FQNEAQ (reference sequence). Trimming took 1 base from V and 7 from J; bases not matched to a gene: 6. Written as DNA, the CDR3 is TGTGCCAGCAGCTTAGGCCTAGCGGGGGGAAAAAATGAGCAGTTCTTC. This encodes CASSLGLAGGKNEQFF.

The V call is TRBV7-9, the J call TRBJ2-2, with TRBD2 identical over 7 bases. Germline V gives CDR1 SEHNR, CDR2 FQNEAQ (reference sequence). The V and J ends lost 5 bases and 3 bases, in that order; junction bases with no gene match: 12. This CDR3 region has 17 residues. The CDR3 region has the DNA TGTGCCAGCAGCCCATCTCCAGCGGGGTCGGACACCGGGGAGCTGTTTTTT. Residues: CASSPSPAGSDTGELFF.

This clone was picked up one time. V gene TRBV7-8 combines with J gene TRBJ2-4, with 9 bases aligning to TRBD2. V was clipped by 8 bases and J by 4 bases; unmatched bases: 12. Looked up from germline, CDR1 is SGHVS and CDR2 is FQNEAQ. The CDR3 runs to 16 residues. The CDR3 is CASGAPPGLAKNIQYF. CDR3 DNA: TGTGCCAGCGGGGCACCACCGGGACTAGCAAAAAACATTCAGTACTTC.

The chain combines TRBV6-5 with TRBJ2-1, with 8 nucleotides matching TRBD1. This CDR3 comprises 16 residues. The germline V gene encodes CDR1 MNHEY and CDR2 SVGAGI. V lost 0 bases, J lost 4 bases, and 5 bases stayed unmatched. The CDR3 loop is CASSYSFRTGYNEQFF. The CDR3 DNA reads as TGTGCCAGCAGTTACTCGTTCCGGACAGGGTACAATGAGCAGTTCTTC.

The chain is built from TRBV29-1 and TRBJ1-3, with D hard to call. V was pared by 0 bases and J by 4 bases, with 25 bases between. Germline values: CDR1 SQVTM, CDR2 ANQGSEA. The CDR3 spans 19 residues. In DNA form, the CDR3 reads TGCAGCGTTGAAGATCAAGGCTCCGGGGTGGGTATCCGAGGAAACACCATATATTTT. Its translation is CSVEDQGSGVGIRGNTIYF.

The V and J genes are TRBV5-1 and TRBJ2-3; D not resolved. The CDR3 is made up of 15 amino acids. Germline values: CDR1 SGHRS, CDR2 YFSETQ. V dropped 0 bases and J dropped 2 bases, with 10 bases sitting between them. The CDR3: CASSLDGLDTDTQYF. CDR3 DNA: TGCGCCAGCAGCTTGGACGGGTTGGACACAGATACGCAGTATTTT. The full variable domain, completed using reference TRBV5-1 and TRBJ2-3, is KAGVTQTPRYLIKTRGQQVTLSCSPISGHRSVSWYQQTPGQGLQFLFEYFSETQRNKGNFPGRFSGRQFSNSRSEMNVSTLELGDSALYLCASSLDGLDTDTQYFGPGTRLTVL.

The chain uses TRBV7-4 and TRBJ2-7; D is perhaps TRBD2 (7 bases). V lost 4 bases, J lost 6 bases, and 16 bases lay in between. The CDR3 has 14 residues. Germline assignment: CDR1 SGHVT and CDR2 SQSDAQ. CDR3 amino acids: CASSSVGGQLEQYF. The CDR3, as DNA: TGTGCCAGCAGCTCAGTCGGGGGGCAGCTCGAGCAGTACTTC.

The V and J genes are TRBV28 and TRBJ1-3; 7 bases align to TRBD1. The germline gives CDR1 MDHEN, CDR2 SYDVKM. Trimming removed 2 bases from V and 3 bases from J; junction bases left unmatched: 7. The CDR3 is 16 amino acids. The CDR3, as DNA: TGTGCCAGCAGTTTAGGGGACAGAACTTTTGGAAACACCATATATTTT. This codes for CASSLGDRTFGNTIYF.

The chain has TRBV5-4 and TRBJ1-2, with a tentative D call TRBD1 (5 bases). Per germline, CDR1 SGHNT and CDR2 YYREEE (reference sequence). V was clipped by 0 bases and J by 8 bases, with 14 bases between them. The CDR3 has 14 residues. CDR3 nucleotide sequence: TGTGCCAGCAGCTTGGCGCCGGGGGAGAGGGGCTACACCTTC. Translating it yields CASSLAPGERGYTF.

DNA of the CDR3: TGTGCCAGCAGCGGAACAGGGCGGCCAGATACGCAGTATTTT. It specifies CASSGTGRPDTQYF. V is TRBV6-2 or TRBV6-3 and J is TRBJ2-3; D might be TRBD1 (6 bases). V was cut by 6 bases and J by 4 bases, with 14 bases left in between. This CDR3 has 14 residues. Germline loops: CDR1 MNHEY, CDR2 SVGEGT.

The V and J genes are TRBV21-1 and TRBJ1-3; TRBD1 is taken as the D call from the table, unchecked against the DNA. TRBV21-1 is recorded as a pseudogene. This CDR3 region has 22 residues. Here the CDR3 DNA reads TGTGCCAGCAGCAAAGGCTTAGGACAGGCGACTCGAAGTGTATACTCTGGAAACACCATATATTTT. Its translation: CASSKGLGQATRSVYSGNTIYF.

DNA of the CDR3: TGTGCCAGCAGTTCCCTCGGACAGGGACATCAGCCCCAGCATTTT. Encoded protein: CASSSLGQGHQPQHF. The chain links TRBV27 to TRBJ1-5, with 8 bases lining up with TRBD1. This CDR3 contains 15 residues. Germline V gene lookup returns CDR1 MNHEY and CDR2 SMNVEV (reference sequence). Trimming took 4 bases from V and 5 from J; bases not matched to a gene: 7.

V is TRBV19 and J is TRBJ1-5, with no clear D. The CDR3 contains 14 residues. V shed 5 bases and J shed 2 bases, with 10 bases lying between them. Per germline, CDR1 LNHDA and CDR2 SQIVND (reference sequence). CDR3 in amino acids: CASSEMSGNQPQHF. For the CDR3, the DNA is TGTGCCAGTAGTGAAATGTCGGGCAATCAGCCCCAGCATTTT.

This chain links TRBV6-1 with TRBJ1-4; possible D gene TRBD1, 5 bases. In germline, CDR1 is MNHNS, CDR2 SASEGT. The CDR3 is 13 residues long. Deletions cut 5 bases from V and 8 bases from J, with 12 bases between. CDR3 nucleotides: TGTGCCAGCAGTTTCAGGGAACGGGAAAAACTGTTTTTT. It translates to CASSFREREKLFF.

CDR3 bases: TGTGCCAGCAGACGGACAGGATCTAACTATGGCTACACCTTC. It yields the protein CASRRTGSNYGYTF. This sequence joins TRBV6-5 and TRBJ1-2; 7 bases agree with TRBD1. V gave up 6 bases and J gave up 0 bases; unmatched junction bases: 4. The germline CDR1 and CDR2 sequences are MNHEY and SVGAGI. This CDR3 comprises 14 residues.